Listed here are 4 T cell receptor beta chains from one sample, sequenced in a study of T cells in narcolepsy. Repertoires were generated with immunoSEQ multiplex PCR, while TCRdb's copy carries only in-frame clones and drops some. The table lists over 10,000 clones, roughly 91% of them singletons. Source material: CD45RA- memory CD4+ T cells from PBMCs. The origin of the receptors is a human donor with narcolepsy.

The rearrangement links TRBV6-1 to TRBJ1-5, with unresolved D. Trimming pared 4 bases from V and 2 bases from J, leaving 18 bases between. The CDR3 length is 17 residues. Germline values: CDR1 MNHNS, CDR2 SASEGT. CDR3 in DNA: TGTGCCAGCAGTGTGTCTGGTGGCGGAGGGCGCAATCAGCCCCAGCATTTT. This codes for CASSVSGGGGRNQPQHF.

V usage is TRBV18 and J usage is TRBJ2-7, with TRBD1 matching over 7 bases. The trim removed 0 bases at V and 4 bases at J, leaving 6 bases unmatched. This CDR3 comprises 15 residues. Per germline, CDR1 KGHSH and CDR2 LQKENI. CDR3 amino acids: CASSPPGRGSYEQYF. Here the CDR3 DNA reads TGTGCCAGCTCACCACCTGGCAGGGGGTCATACGAGCAGTACTTC. The whole variable domain, remainder taken from reference TRBV18 and TRBJ2-7, is NAGVMQNPRHLVRRRGQEARLRCSPMKGHSHVYWYRQLPEEGLKFMVYLQKENIIDESGMPKERFSAEFPKEGPSILRIQQVVRGDSAAYFCASSPPGRGSYEQYFGPGTRLTVT.

The chain has TRBV30 and TRBJ1-4, with 8 nucleotides matching TRBD1. This CDR3 region has 13 residues. V lost 2 bases to trimming and J lost 8 bases; unmatched junction nucleotides: 4. Germline assignment: CDR1 GTSNPN and CDR2 SVGIG (reference sequence). The CDR3 sequence: CAWSTRQGEKLFF. The CDR3 bases are TGTGCCTGGAGTACGAGACAGGGGGAAAAACTGTTTTTT.

This clone was found once. The V gene is TRBV5-4, the J gene TRBJ2-5, with D perhaps TRBD2 (6 bases). V was cut by 0 bases and J by 8 bases, with 23 bases left in between. Germline CDR1 reads SGHNT; CDR2 reads YYREEE (reference sequence). This CDR3 has 17 residues. CDR3 in amino acids: CASSLGIETDYGGTQYF. The CDR3 coding sequence is TGTGCCAGCAGCTTGGGGATAGAGACAGACTACGGGGGAACCCAGTACTTC.